The next 21 T cell receptor beta chains were all read from a single sample in a study of human T cells and chemical hapten exposure. The time point is: patch test 2, 6 weeks after DPC sensitization. Documented treatment: therapeutic diphenylcyclopropenone sensitization with weekly scalp DPC. TCRdb reanalysed the RACE reads using MiXCR and keeps one entry per CDR3 protein. The sample lists about 84,000 distinct CDR3 sequences, 10% occurring once. The specimen was whole blood, collected in connection with sensitization to the hapten diphenylcyclopropenone (DPC). These receptors all come from a woman aged 45-65 years with alopecia areata. Some clones in this sample may be carry-over from other donors' samples.

The CDR3 DNA is TGTGCCAGTAGTATCACGGCAGCTAACTATGGCTACACCTTC. Residues: CASSITAANYGYTF. The chain combines TRBV19 with TRBJ1-2; no firm D call. Trimming removed 3 bases at V and 0 bases at J, with 8 bases between. The germline V gene encodes CDR1 LNHDA and CDR2 SQIVND (reference sequence). CDR3 size: 14 residues.

This clonotype was counted many times. This chain connects TRBV20-1 to TRBJ1-2; D is ambiguous. Trimming took off 0 bases at V and 7 bases at J, with 18 bases between the two ends. This CDR3 contains 15 residues. CDR1 DFQATT and CDR2 SNEGSKA come from the germline V gene (reference sequence). CDR3 sequence reads: CSAREGRGRMAGYTF. CDR3 DNA sequence: TGCAGTGCTAGAGAGGGCAGAGGTCGTATGGCTGGCTACACCTTC.

The table lists this clonotype with many counts. The rearrangement links TRBV6-2 or TRBV6-3 to TRBJ2-1; 13 bases are a match to TRBD2. Germline V lookup: CDR1 MNHEY, CDR2 SVGEGT. This CDR3 spans 19 amino acids. V dropped 0 bases and J dropped 0; count of bases not matched to a gene: 5. In DNA form, the CDR3 reads TGTGCCAGCAGTTACTCGACTAGCGGGAGGCCTAGCTCCTACAATGAGCAGTTCTTC. As protein: CASSYSTSGRPSSYNEQFF.

This clonotype turned up a few times. The chain uses TRBV2 and TRBJ2-3; perhaps TRBD1 as D (6 bases). The V gene's germline CDR1 is SNHLY and CDR2 FYNNEI. This CDR3 region has 14 residues. V was trimmed by 7 bases and J by 3 bases, leaving 14 bases between them. In DNA, the CDR3 is TGTGCCAGCACACAGGGCCTGCCTACAGATACGCAGTATTTT. Translation: CASTQGLPTDTQYF.

This clonotype is labeled medium-sized. This chain connects TRBV5-6 to TRBJ2-7, with D uncertain. CDR3 length: 14 residues. The germline CDR1 and CDR2 sequences are SGHDT and YYEEEE. Trimming pared 0 bases from V and 0 bases from J, leaving 7 bases between. The CDR3 loop reads CASSLAVSSYEQYF. CDR3 in DNA: TGTGCCAGCAGCTTGGCTGTTAGCTCCTACGAGCAGTACTTC.

The J gene is TRBJ2-2, the V gene TRBV7-6; D unclear. Trimming removed 2 bases at V and 5 bases at J, with 0 bases between. Per germline, CDR1 SGHVS and CDR2 FNYEAQ. This CDR3 spans 11 amino acids. The CDR3 bases are TGTGCCAGCAGCTTAACCGGGGAGCTGTTTTTT. The encoded protein is CASSLTGELFF.

This clonotype was seen only a few times. The chain recombines TRBV19 with TRBJ2-5, with 7 bases lining up with TRBD2. Trimming at V came to 5 bases and at J to 5 bases, leaving 5 bases not matched to a gene. Germline V gene data show CDR1 as LNHDA and CDR2 as SQIVND (reference sequence). This CDR3 has 13 amino acids. The CDR3 reads CASSREARETQYF. The DNA for the CDR3 is TGTGCCAGTAGTCGGGAGGCCCGGGAGACCCAGTACTTC. The entire variable domain, with the rest obtained from reference TRBV19 and TRBJ2-5, is as follows: DGGITQSPKYLFRKEGQNVTLSCEQNLNHDAMYWYRQDPGQGLRLIYYSQIVNDFQKGDIAEGYSVSREKKESFPLTVTSAQKNPTAFYLCASSREARETQYFGPGTRLLVL.

At least ten counts were recorded for this clonotype. The chain joins TRBV6-6 to TRBJ2-3; D ambiguous. There are 12 residues in the CDR3. V was clipped by 2 bases and J by 4 bases, with 4 bases between them. From germline, CDR1 is MNHNY and CDR2 SVGAGI (reference sequence). CDR3 coding DNA: TGTGCCAGCAGTTACGGCCCAGATACGCAGTATTTT. Encoded protein: CASSYGPDTQYF.

The rearrangement joins TRBV2 to TRBJ1-1; D uncertain. Trimming cost V 8 bases and J 0 bases, with 10 bases left between them. CDR3 size: 13 residues. The germline V gene encodes CDR1 SNHLY and CDR2 FYNNEI. This chain's CDR3 is CASEMTLNTEAFF. The CDR3 DNA sequence: TGTGCCAGCGAAATGACGCTGAACACTGAAGCTTTCTTT. Together with reference TRBV2 and TRBJ1-1, the CDR3 gives the full variable domain: EPEVTQTPSHQVTQMGQEVILRCVPISNHLYFYWYRQILGQKVEFLVSFYNNEISEKSEIFDDQFSVERPDGSNFTLKIRSTKLEDSAMYFCASEMTLNTEAFFGQGTRLTVV.

The V gene is TRBV20-1, the J gene TRBJ2-1; 12 bases agree with TRBD2. Germline V gene lookup returns CDR1 DFQATT and CDR2 SNEGSKA (reference sequence). The length of the CDR3 is 16 residues. Trimming cost V 4 bases and J 0 bases; bases outside gene matches: 4. The CDR3 DNA follows: TGCAGTGCTACTCTAGCGGGAGGGGGCTCCTACAATGAGCAGTTCTTC. Its translation: CSATLAGGGSYNEQFF.

This chain connects TRBV30 to TRBJ1-2; TRBD1 matches at 7 bases. The germline V gene encodes CDR1 GTSNPN and CDR2 SVGIG (reference sequence). CDR3 length: 13 amino acids. Unmatched junction bases numbered 9, after V lost 4 bases and J lost 7 bases. The CDR3 DNA sequence: TGTGCCTGGACAACTCAGGGGGTTGGTGGCTACACCTTC. This encodes CAWTTQGVGGYTF.

This clonotype was observed at least ten times. The chain carries TRBV30 and TRBJ2-3; D remains unclear. This CDR3 is 13 amino acids long. Germline CDR1 is GTSNPN and CDR2 is SVGIG (reference sequence). V was trimmed by 3 bases and J by 0 bases, leaving 7 bases between them. The CDR3 region has the DNA TGTGCCTGGAGGTCGAGAAGCACAGATACGCAGTATTTT. This encodes CAWRSRSTDTQYF.

The chain employs TRBV7-6 and TRBJ2-1; 15 nucleotides agree with TRBD2. Per the germline V gene, CDR1 is SGHVS and CDR2 is FNYEAQ. This CDR3 has 16 residues. Germline trimming cut 5 bases from V and 10 bases from J; bases unmatched to any gene: 9. CDR3 in amino acids: CASSTGLAGGVGEQFF. As DNA, the CDR3 is TGTGCCAGCAGCACCGGACTAGCGGGAGGGGTTGGGGAGCAGTTCTTC. The full variable domain, completed using reference TRBV7-6 and TRBJ2-1, is GAGVSQSPRYKVTKRGQDVALRCDPISGHVSLYWYRQALGQGPEFLTYFNYEAQQDKSGLPNDRFSAERPEGSISTLTIQRTEQRDSAMYRCASSTGLAGGVGEQFFGPGTRLTVL.

J is TRBJ2-5 and V is TRBV10-2; 9 positions match TRBD2. The CDR3 is 15 residues long. CDR1 and CDR2 (germline): WSHSY, SAAADI. V lost 4 bases, J lost 2 bases, and 5 bases stayed unmatched. In DNA form, the CDR3 reads TGCGCCAGCAGTGGGGGCCTAGCGGGGCAAGAGACCCAGTACTTC. Translating gives CASSGGLAGQETQYF.

This clonotype was observed a few times. The rearrangement joins TRBV6-5 to TRBJ2-7, with TRBD2 matching 10 bases. Germline trimming cut 0 bases from V and 5 bases from J; bases unmatched to any gene: 10. The CDR3 consists of 17 residues. CDR1 is MNHEY, CDR2 SVGAGI, per germline. CDR3 amino acids: CASSYSIWLAGAHEQYF. CDR3 DNA sequence: TGTGCCAGCAGTTACTCGATCTGGCTAGCGGGAGCCCACGAGCAGTACTTC.

This clonotype showed up many times. The J gene is TRBJ1-3, the V gene TRBV12-3 or TRBV12-4, with D perhaps matching TRBD1 (5 bases). With 5 bases removed from V and 0 bases from J, the gap between germline ends came to 17 bases. This CDR3 spans 17 amino acids. The CDR3 reads CASSPSGGRSSGNTIYF. The CDR3 DNA reads as TGTGCCAGCAGTCCCTCTGGGGGAAGGAGCTCTGGAAACACCATATATTTT.

This clonotype was seen repeatedly, ten times or more. This chain links TRBV7-2 with TRBJ1-1; D call uncertain. There are 12 residues in the CDR3. V lost 6 bases, J lost 0 bases, and 5 bases lay in between. Germline lookup yields CDR1 SGHTA and CDR2 FQGNSA. CDR3 bases: TGTGCCAGCAGTGATATGAACACTGAAGCTTTCTTT. It codes for CASSDMNTEAFF.

This clonotype showed up many times. V usage is TRBV29-1 and J usage is TRBJ2-1; 10 nucleotides line up with TRBD2. J lost 7 bases, V lost 7 bases, and 7 bases had no gene match. This CDR3 region has 13 residues. Germline CDR1 and CDR2: SQVTM and ANQGSEA. For the CDR3, the DNA is TGCAGCGCCGGGGGACTAGCGAGTAATGAGCAGTTCTTC. Translating it yields CSAGGLASNEQFF.

The chain combines TRBV5-6 with TRBJ2-5; D remains ambiguous. Trimming left V 1 base short and J 0 bases short, with 4 bases between. Germline V gene lookup returns CDR1 SGHDT and CDR2 YYEEEE. The CDR3 extends over 13 amino acids. CDR3 protein: CASSLSYQETQYF. CDR3 bases: TGTGCCAGCAGCTTGTCGTACCAAGAGACCCAGTACTTC.

The table lists this clonotype with many counts. The V call is TRBV29-1, the J call TRBJ1-1, with 8 bases matching TRBD1. V lost 3 bases to trimming and J lost 0 bases; unmatched junction nucleotides: 0. In germline, CDR1 is SQVTM, CDR2 ANQGSEA. The CDR3 is 13 residues long. The CDR3 DNA reads as TGCAGCGTTGACAGGGGGCTGAACACTGAAGCTTTCTTT. Protein product: CSVDRGLNTEAFF. Combining the CDR3 with reference TRBV29-1 and TRBJ1-1 gives the whole variable domain SAVISQKPSRDICQRGTSLTIQCQVDSQVTMMFWYRQQPGQSLTLIATANQGSEATYESGFVIDKFPISRPNLTFSTLTVSNMSPEDSSIYLCSVDRGLNTEAFFGQGTRLTVV.

This sequence joins TRBV6-4 and TRBJ2-1, with 9 nucleotides matching TRBD1. The CDR3 spans 12 residues. V lost 6 bases and J lost 7; bases outside the gene matches: 1. Germline assignment: CDR1 MRHNA and CDR2 SNTAGT. CDR3 sequence reads: CASRGTGNEQFF. CDR3 nucleotides: TGTGCCAGCAGGGGGACAGGGAATGAGCAGTTCTTC.